Each of the 31 T cell receptor beta chains below was sequenced from the same sample in a study of breast tumors, draining lymph nodes, adjacent tissues. Each CDR3 protein is one row after TCRdb ran MiXCR on the multiplex PCR reads. This table has some 97,000 distinct CDR3 sequences, about 20% appearing once. Axillary draining lymph nodes of breast cancer patients supplied the node samples. Specimen: axillary lymph node tissue. Receptor source: a female donor with breast cancer. Some clones in this sample may be carry-over from other donors' samples.

The table lists this clonotype with many counts. The chain is built from TRBV5-6 and TRBJ2-7, with 14 bases lining up with TRBD2. The CDR3 is 16 amino acids. Per germline, CDR1 SGHDT and CDR2 YYEEEE. V trimming: 3 bases; J trimming: 7 bases; junction bases outside the gene matches: 9. CDR3 DNA sequence: TGTGCCAGCAGCTCGACTAGCGGGAGGGCCCAGGGGGAGCAGTACTTC. It yields the protein CASSSTSGRAQGEQYF.

Ten or more counts support this clonotype. V and J are TRBV2 and TRBJ2-1; D is undetermined. CDR1 is SNHLY, CDR2 FYNNEI, per germline. Trimming pared 3 bases from V and 0 bases from J, leaving 9 bases between. The CDR3 covers 15 residues. This chain's CDR3 is CASSDARGSYNEQFF. The DNA for the CDR3 is TGTGCCAGCAGTGATGCGCGTGGCTCCTACAATGAGCAGTTCTTC.

The gene calls are TRBV9 and TRBJ2-1, with 7 bases that match TRBD1. The CDR3 consists of 15 residues. V gave up 4 bases and J gave up 9 bases; unmatched junction bases: 13. The V gene's germline CDR1 is SGDLS and CDR2 YYNGEE. The CDR3 reads CASSIVDRPPSEQFF. The DNA for the CDR3 is TGTGCCAGCAGCATCGTGGACAGGCCGCCGAGTGAGCAGTTCTTC.

This clonotype was detected only a few times. The chain has TRBV6-1 and TRBJ1-5; TRBD1 might be the D (5 bases). This CDR3 contains 17 residues. CDR1 and CDR2 from the germline V gene are MNHNS and SASEGT. Trimming shortened V by 2 bases and J by 4 bases, and 18 bases separated the two germline ends. The CDR3 region is CASSERQGGVGNQPQHF. For the CDR3, the DNA is TGTGCCAGCAGTGAAAGGCAGGGTGGCGTAGGAAATCAGCCCCAGCATTTT.

J is TRBJ2-7 and V is TRBV6-5, with 7 bases matching TRBD1. Unmatched junction bases numbered 19, after V lost 11 bases and J lost 6 bases. The CDR3 is 15 residues long. Germline V lookup: CDR1 MNHEY, CDR2 SVGAGI. The CDR3 loop is CAWPFWDSNNSEQYF. Here the CDR3 DNA reads TGTGCCTGGCCCTTTTGGGACAGTAACAATTCCGAGCAGTACTTC.

This clonotype was detected only a few times. The chain joins TRBV2 to TRBJ1-4; D gene unclear. V was trimmed by 0 bases and J by 7 bases, leaving 9 bases between them. The CDR3 totals 14 residues. Per the germline V gene, CDR1 is SNHLY and CDR2 is FYNNEI. As DNA, the CDR3 is TGTGCCAGCAGTGAAGCAGGCCGGGGTGAAAAACTGTTTTTT. This translates into CASSEAGRGEKLFF.

Notes on this clonotype: A read error may be the cause here, since a much bigger clone is one base away. This rearrangement joins TRBV5-1 to TRBJ2-1; maybe TRBD2 (6 bases). The CDR3 has 15 amino acids. CDR1 and CDR2 (germline): SGHRS, YFSETQ. Here the CDR3 DNA reads TGCGCCAACAGCTTGGAAGGGGAGGTTTACAATGAGCAGTTCTTC. It is translated as CANSLEGEVYNEQFF.

In the case of this clonotype: This may be a read error: a much more frequent sequence differs by one nucleotide. V and J are TRBV6-1 and TRBJ2-7; a weak D match, TRBD1 (6 bases). The CDR3 totals 16 residues. Germline loops: CDR1 MNHNS, CDR2 SASEGT. The ends were cut back, 1 base at V and 6 bases at J, with 19 bases in the middle. CDR3 sequence: CASSEGTAFSGCEQYF. Here the CDR3 DNA reads TGTGCCAGCAGTGAAGGGACAGCCTTTAGTGGATGCGAGCAGTACTTC.

The chain combines TRBV24-1 with TRBJ2-2; 10 nucleotides align to TRBD2. Germline V gives CDR1 KGHDR, CDR2 SFDVKD. This CDR3 comprises 16 residues. V shed 4 bases, J shed 3 bases, and the junction held 4 bases outside the gene matches. DNA for the CDR3: TGTGCCACCAGTGACCGGACTAGCGGATACACCGGGGAGCTGTTTTTT. It codes for CATSDRTSGYTGELFF.

This sequence joins TRBV3-1 and TRBJ2-1, with D unclear. The CDR3 length is 13 residues. Trimming took 1 base from V and 9 from J, leaving 10 bases between them. Germline assignment: CDR1 LGHDT and CDR2 YNNKEL (reference sequence). The CDR3 reads CASSQVLTVEQFF. The CDR3 bases are TGTGCCAGCAGCCAAGTTTTAACAGTTGAGCAGTTCTTC.

Worth noting for this clonotype: Given a much more abundant clone one base away, this may be a read error. The J gene is TRBJ2-5, the V gene TRBV7-7; no clear D gene. The length of the CDR3 is 13 residues. Germline V gene data show CDR1 as SSHAT and CDR2 as FNYEAQ (reference sequence). The CDR3 sequence is CASGLLVEETQYF. CDR3 DNA: TGTGCCAGCGGCTTATTGGTGGAAGAGACCCAGTACTTC. The whole variable domain, filled in from reference TRBV7-7 and TRBJ2-5, reads GAGVSQSPRYKVTKRGQDVTLRCDPISSHATLYWYQQALGQGPEFLTYFNYEAQPDKSGLPSDRFSAERPEGSISTLTIQRTEQRDSAMYRCASGLLVEETQYFGPGTRLLVL.

The chain links TRBV4-1 to TRBJ2-1; D might be TRBD1 (5 bases). The germline V gene has CDR1 MGHRA and CDR2 YSYEKL. The CDR3 is 16 residues long. The V and J ends lost 1 base and 3 bases respectively, with 13 bases between them. CDR3 in amino acids: CASSQGKTAFYNEQFF. The DNA for the CDR3 is TGCGCCAGCAGCCAAGGTAAGACAGCCTTCTACAATGAGCAGTTCTTC.

This clonotype was found many times. The chain links TRBV5-1 to TRBJ2-6; D is possibly TRBD1 (6 bases). The germline V gene encodes CDR1 SGHRS and CDR2 YFSETQ. CDR3 length: 18 residues. V was cut by 1 base and J by 2 bases, with 16 bases left in between. The DNA for the CDR3 is TGCGCCAGCAGCTTGTCTCAGGGGCTGGGCGCTGGGGCCAACGTCCTGACTTTC. Its translation: CASSLSQGLGAGANVLTF.

This clonotype was seen repeatedly, ten times or more. The rearrangement links TRBV2 to TRBJ1-5; tentative D call: TRBD1 (5 bases). Germline V CDR1 and CDR2: SNHLY, FYNNEI. The germline V and J ends were trimmed by 1 base and 7 bases, with 11 bases remaining between them. CDR3 size: 14 residues. The CDR3: CASSEEGPGQPQHF. The CDR3 bases are TGTGCCAGCAGTGAAGAGGGGCCCGGCCAGCCCCAGCATTTT.

Ten or more counts support this clonotype. The chain employs TRBV20-1 and TRBJ1-6, with 7 bases that match TRBD1. CDR1 is DFQATT, CDR2 SNEGSKA, per germline (reference sequence). V shed 3 bases, J shed 1 base, and the junction held 3 bases outside the gene matches. This CDR3 spans 15 amino acids. CDR3 residues: CSASSGGSYNSPLHF. CDR3 sequence (DNA): TGCAGTGCTAGTTCAGGGGGATCCTATAATTCACCCCTCCACTTT.

This clonotype was seen many times. This sequence joins TRBV18 and TRBJ2-5, with a weak D call TRBD2 (5 bases). V lost 0 bases, J lost 1 base, and 9 bases lay in between. Germline CDR1 is KGHSH and CDR2 is LQKENI. The CDR3 is 15 amino acids. This CDR3 reads CASSPPEGSQETQYF. The CDR3 bases are TGTGCCAGCTCACCACCGGAAGGGAGCCAAGAGACCCAGTACTTC.

Ten or more counts support this clonotype. The chain uses TRBV5-1 and TRBJ2-3, with 8 bases lining up with TRBD2. Germline-derived CDR1 and CDR2 are SGHRS and YFSETQ. The CDR3 consists of 16 residues. Germline trimming cut 4 bases from V and 1 base from J; bases unmatched to any gene: 8. CDR3 protein: CASSLERGPGTDTQYF. CDR3 in DNA: TGCGCCAGCAGCCTCGAGCGGGGGCCAGGCACAGATACGCAGTATTTT.

In this sample, this clonotype turned up many times. The CDR3 reads CASSPEPGQVYEQYF. The CDR3 DNA follows: TGCGCCAGCAGCCCAGAACCGGGACAGGTCTACGAGCAGTACTTC. This chain uses TRBV5-1 with TRBJ2-7, with 8 nucleotides matching TRBD1. Per the germline V gene, CDR1 is SGHRS and CDR2 is YFSETQ. J was trimmed by 3 bases and V by 4 bases; bases with no gene match: 9. There are 15 residues in the CDR3.

This clonotype was detected many times. This chain links TRBV6-6 with TRBJ2-7; 11 nucleotides line up with TRBD2. The CDR3 is 15 residues long. Germline V gene data show CDR1 as MNHNY and CDR2 as SVGAGI (reference sequence). Trimming took 5 bases from V and 1 from J; bases not matched to a gene: 4. The CDR3 region is CASSKGTSGSYEQYF. The CDR3 nucleotides are TGTGCCAGCAGTAAAGGGACTAGCGGATCCTACGAGCAGTACTTC.

The chain links TRBV11-2 to TRBJ1-1; D is ambiguous. The CDR3 loop spans 13 amino acids. Germline CDR1 SGHAT, CDR2 FQNNGV. Trimming cost V 5 bases and J 0 bases, with 7 bases left between them. CDR3 in amino acids: CASSASLNTEAFF. CDR3 DNA: TGTGCCAGCAGCGCGTCATTGAACACTGAAGCTTTCTTT.

This clonotype was observed at least ten times. V usage is TRBV7-9 and J usage is TRBJ2-5; D is unresolved. Trimming stripped 2 bases from V and 0 bases from J, with 7 bases between. CDR1 is SEHNR and CDR2 is FQNEAQ in the germline V gene (reference sequence). The CDR3 runs 14 residues. The DNA for the CDR3 is TGTGCCAGCAGCTTAACCCGGGACCAAGAGACCCAGTACTTC. It specifies CASSLTRDQETQYF. Together with reference TRBV7-9 and TRBJ2-5, the CDR3 gives the full variable domain: DTGVSQNPRHKITKRGQNVTFRCDPISEHNRLYWYRQTLGQGPEFLTYFQNEAQLEKSRLLSDRFSAERPKGSFSTLEIQRTEQGDSAMYLCASSLTRDQETQYFGPGTRLLVL.

This clonotype has at least ten counts. The genes are TRBV6-5 and TRBJ2-5; D is uncertain. Germline CDR1 MNHEY, CDR2 SVGAGI. Trimming shortened V by 0 bases and J by 5 bases, and 16 bases separated the two germline ends. The CDR3 is made up of 16 amino acids. The CDR3 here is CASSYSLTDHVETQYF. The CDR3, as DNA: TGTGCCAGCAGTTACTCGCTAACCGATCACGTGGAGACCCAGTACTTC.

The chain couples TRBV15 to TRBJ2-4, with 7 bases fitting TRBD2. The germline gives CDR1 LNHNV, CDR2 YYDKDF (reference sequence). The V segment lost 8 bases and the J segment 0 bases; nucleotides outside the gene matches: 10. The CDR3 contains 16 residues. The CDR3 spells CATAGGISRAKNIQYF. CDR3 DNA: TGTGCCACCGCCGGGGGGATTAGTAGAGCCAAAAACATTCAGTACTTC.

This clonotype was detected only a few times. V usage is TRBV20-1 and J usage is TRBJ1-1; 7 bases align to TRBD1. CDR3 length: 14 residues. V was pared by 2 bases and J by 1 base, with 4 bases of the junction left unmatched. Germline V gene lookup returns CDR1 DFQATT and CDR2 SNEGSKA (reference sequence). The CDR3 is CSARQGQPNTEAFF. CDR3 DNA sequence: TGCAGTGCTAGACAGGGACAGCCGAACACTGAAGCTTTCTTT.

V and J are TRBV7-9 and TRBJ1-1, with 7 bases matching TRBD1. The CDR3 consists of 14 residues. V lost 5 bases and J lost 3; bases outside the gene matches: 6. CDR1 and CDR2 from the germline V gene are SEHNR and FQNEAQ (reference sequence). CDR3 in DNA: TGTGCCAGCAGCAAATCAGGGGGGGACACTGAAGCTTTCTTT. It translates to CASSKSGGDTEAFF.

The rearrangement links TRBV20-1 to TRBJ1-1; D ambiguous. The CDR3 contains 14 residues. V shed 2 bases and J shed 0 bases, with 10 bases lying between them. Looked up from germline, CDR1 is DFQATT and CDR2 is SNEGSKA (reference sequence). The CDR3 DNA is TGCAGTGCTAGAAGCAGTGGTTTGAACACTGAAGCTTTCTTT. Translation: CSARSSGLNTEAFF.

This clonotype turned up a few times. The chain couples TRBV6-5 to TRBJ2-2; D is ambiguous. V shed 2 bases and J shed 7 bases, with 8 bases lying between them. Germline assignment: CDR1 MNHEY and CDR2 SVGAGI. The CDR3 has 13 residues. The CDR3 spells CASSYVGRGELFF. The CDR3 DNA follows: TGTGCCAGCAGTTACGTGGGCCGCGGGGAGCTGTTTTTT.

The V call is TRBV7-3, the J call TRBJ2-3; either TRBD1 or TRBD2 may supply D (6 bases each). This CDR3 has 16 residues. Between the trimmed V and J ends, which lost 2 bases and 5 bases, there was a span of 17 bases. The germline V gene encodes CDR1 SGHTA and CDR2 FQGTGA. CDR3: CASSLGGGHGGDTQYF. The DNA for the CDR3 is TGTGCCAGCAGCTTAGGTGGGGGGCATGGCGGAGATACGCAGTATTTT.

To note about this clonotype: One junction end disagrees with the germline gene, perhaps due to a read error. This chain connects TRBV6-1 to TRBJ2-2, with D possibly TRBD1 on 7 matching bases. Germline CDR1 is MNHNS and CDR2 is SASEGT. The CDR3 extends over 16 amino acids. CDR3 nucleotide sequence: TGTGCCAGCAGTGAAGCGTACAGGGGAGGCACCAGGGAGCTGTTTTTT. The encoded protein is CASSEAYRGGTRELFF.

V and J are TRBV5-1 and TRBJ1-1; 11 bases line up with TRBD1. CDR3 length: 16 residues. The ends lost 4 bases at V and 1 base at J; junction bases unmatched: 6. Germline assignment: CDR1 SGHRS and CDR2 YFSETQ. The CDR3 region has the DNA TGCGCCAGCAGCATGGACAGGGGGCCGGGGAACACTGAAGCTTTCTTT. Residues: CASSMDRGPGNTEAFF.

Comments on this clonotype: Possible read error: a much larger clone is one base away. This rearrangement joins TRBV2 to TRBJ2-7; 9 nucleotides line up with TRBD1. Germline CDR1 is SNHLY and CDR2 is FYNNEI. V trimming: 4 bases; J trimming: 9 bases; junction bases outside the gene matches: 13. The length of the CDR3 is 15 residues. The CDR3 nucleotides read TGTGCCAGCAGTGTCATGGCGGGACAGGGTCACGGGCAGTACTTC. Its translation: CASSVMAGQGHGQYF.